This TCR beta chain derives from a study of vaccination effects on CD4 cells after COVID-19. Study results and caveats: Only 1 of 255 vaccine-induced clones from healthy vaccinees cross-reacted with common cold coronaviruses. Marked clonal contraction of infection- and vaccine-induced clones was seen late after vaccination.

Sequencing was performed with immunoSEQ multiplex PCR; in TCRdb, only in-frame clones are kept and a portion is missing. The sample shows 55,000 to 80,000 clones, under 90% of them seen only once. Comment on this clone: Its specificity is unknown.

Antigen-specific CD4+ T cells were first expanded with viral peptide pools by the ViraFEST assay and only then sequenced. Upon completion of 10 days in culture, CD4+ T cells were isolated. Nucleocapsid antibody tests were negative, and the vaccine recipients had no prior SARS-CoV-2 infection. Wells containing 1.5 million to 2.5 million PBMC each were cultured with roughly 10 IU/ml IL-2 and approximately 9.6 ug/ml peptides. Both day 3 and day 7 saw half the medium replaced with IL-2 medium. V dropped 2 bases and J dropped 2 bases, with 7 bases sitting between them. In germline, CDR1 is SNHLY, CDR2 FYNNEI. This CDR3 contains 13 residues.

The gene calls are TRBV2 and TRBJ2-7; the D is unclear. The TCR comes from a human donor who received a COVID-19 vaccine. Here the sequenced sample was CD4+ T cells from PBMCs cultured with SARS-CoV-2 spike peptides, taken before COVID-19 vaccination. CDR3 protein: CASSEQVAYEQYV. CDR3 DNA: TGTGCCAGCAGTGAACAGGTCGCCTACGAGCAGTACGTC.